The sequence of this TCR beta chain was determined in a study of OX40 agonist ivuxolimab in advanced cancers. Whole-study results and caveats: The study observed clonal expansion of CD4+ and CD8+ blood T cells by week 6 at 0.1 to 3.0 mg/kg.

With regard to this clone: Its antigen remains unknown.

This table comes from immunoSEQ multiplex PCR, and its TCRdb copy is limited to in-frame clones, with some not included. The sample gives 75,000 to 90,000 clones, roughly 90% of which show up once; 0.65% is in the top ten. There are 14 residues in the CDR3. V lost 3 bases, J lost 6 bases, and 14 bases lay in between. The V gene's germline CDR1 is LNHDA and CDR2 SQIVND (reference sequence). V gene TRBV19 combines with J gene TRBJ1-1, with no clear D. The sequence came from an adult with an advanced solid tumor such as melanoma, head and neck, liver or kidney cancer. The source was CD4+ or CD8+ T cells sorted from blood, collected in a trial of the OX40 agonist ivuxolimab. As DNA, the CDR3 is TGTGCCAGTAGTATCGGGGTAGGGATCCCTGAAGCTTTCTTT. Translated: CASSIGVGIPEAFF.